A selection of T cell receptor beta chains follows, all from one sample in a study of T cell responses to AZD1222 COVID-19 vaccine. Assay used: immunoSEQ multiplex PCR; TCRdb lists only in-frame clones, some missing. The sample contains about 120,000 clones, 86% of which appear only once. Sequences were derived from peripheral blood, sampled 28 days after the second AZD1222 dose. These receptors were collected from an adult who received the AZD1222 COVID-19 vaccine. CDR3s leave out the opening cysteine and the closing phenylalanine or tryptophan. A clone size is listed for some rows: how often the clone was seen (once, few, many), or a class if it is expanded.

once | TRBJ2-3 | TRBV10-1 | ASRETSGRGDTQY
. | TRBJ1-2 | TRBV27 | ASSPHGPYGYT
. | TRBJ1-1 | TRBV7-9 | ASSRFDRLRGTEAF
. | TRBJ2-5 | TRBV15 | ATTPGQGAVETQY
. | TRBJ1-6 | TRBV19 | ATSTVNNSPLH
once | TRBJ1-6 | TRBV19 | ASKGQGYNSPLH
. | TRBJ1-2 | TRBV3-1/TRBV3-2 | ASTQKSGGGGYT
. | TRBJ1-5 | TRBV11-2 | ASSWGRNGNQPQH
few | TRBJ2-3 | TRBV9 | ASSVGRGLITDTQY
. | TRBJ2-1 | TRBV14 | ASSQGLAGYNEQF
. | TRBJ1-1 | TRBV7-2 | ASSLDRGTEAF
. | TRBJ2-7 | TRBV4-1 | ASSQGLAGLNLYEQY
. | TRBJ2-4 | TRBV10-3 | AISEPQQGTDIQY
. | TRBJ1-5 | TRBV5-1 | ASSFGPGDSNQPQH
. | TRBJ2-3 | TRBV12-3/TRBV12-4 | ASSLVDTQY
. | TRBJ1-6 | TRBV9 | ASSTHRGLGSPLH
. | TRBJ1-1 | TRBV7-9 | ASRPRDRLNTEAF
. | TRBJ1-5 | TRBV5-5 | ASSLVVAAVYSNQPQH
. | TRBJ2-7 | TRBV3-1/TRBV3-2 | ASSPRRGGPEQY
. | TRBJ1-3 | TRBV10-3 | AISESAGSGNTIY
. | TRBJ1-4 | TRBV28 | ASSLSTAPNEKLF
. | TRBJ1-4 | TRBV18 | ASSPIADRVAEKLF
. | TRBJ1-1 | TRBV6-4 | ASRGPHTEAF
. | TRBJ2-7 | TRBV2 | ASRTGTSSYEQY
. | TRBJ1-3 | TRBV5-1 | ASSLGGNLSGNTIY
. | TRBJ1-1 | TRBV4-2 | ASSQEPSSATEAF
. | TRBJ1-4 | TRBV4-3 | ASSQDPTGGELF
once | TRBJ1-2 | TRBV5-6 | ASSLVGQNLGYT
. | TRBJ1-5 | TRBV5-6 | ASSFGRNQPQH
. | TRBJ1-6 | TRBV30 | AWGPLGRAYNSPLH
once | TRBJ2-3 | TRBV29-1 | SVEMLRDTQY
. | TRBJ1-3 | TRBV10-3 | AISRVGTGGSGNTIY
. | TRBJ1-1 | TRBV6-5 | ASSSSGGWMNTEAF
. | TRBJ2-3 | TRBV7-9 | ASSFVGKSTDTQY
once | TRBJ1-6 | TRBV3-1/TRBV3-2 | ASSQGGGNSPLH
. | TRBJ1-6 | TRBV2 | ASSRTGLYNSPLH
. | TRBJ1-2 | TRBV4-3 | ASSQEGATGGAYGYT
. | TRBJ2-3 | TRBV9 | ASSAAAGRTDTQY
once | TRBJ2-1 | TRBV5-6 | ASSLATGNNEQF
. | TRBJ2-1 | TRBV5-4 | ASSAGLAGGLEREQF
. | TRBJ1-4 | TRBV5-8 | ASSTRQNEKLF
once | TRBJ2-5 | TRBV7-9 | ASSLARGGQETQY
. | TRBJ1-1 | TRBV6-5 | ASSFRDSEAF
. | TRBJ1-5 | TRBV19 | ASSIGTQPQH
. | TRBJ2-7 | TRBV19 | ARARALSLEQY
. | TRBJ2-7 | TRBV29-1 | SVGAGGRHEQY
. | TRBJ2-3 | TRBV5-1 | ASSSHAGRGTDTQY
. | TRBJ1-2 | TRBV28 | ASYGRVDGYT
. | TRBJ2-7 | TRBV7-8 | ASSLITGGGEQY